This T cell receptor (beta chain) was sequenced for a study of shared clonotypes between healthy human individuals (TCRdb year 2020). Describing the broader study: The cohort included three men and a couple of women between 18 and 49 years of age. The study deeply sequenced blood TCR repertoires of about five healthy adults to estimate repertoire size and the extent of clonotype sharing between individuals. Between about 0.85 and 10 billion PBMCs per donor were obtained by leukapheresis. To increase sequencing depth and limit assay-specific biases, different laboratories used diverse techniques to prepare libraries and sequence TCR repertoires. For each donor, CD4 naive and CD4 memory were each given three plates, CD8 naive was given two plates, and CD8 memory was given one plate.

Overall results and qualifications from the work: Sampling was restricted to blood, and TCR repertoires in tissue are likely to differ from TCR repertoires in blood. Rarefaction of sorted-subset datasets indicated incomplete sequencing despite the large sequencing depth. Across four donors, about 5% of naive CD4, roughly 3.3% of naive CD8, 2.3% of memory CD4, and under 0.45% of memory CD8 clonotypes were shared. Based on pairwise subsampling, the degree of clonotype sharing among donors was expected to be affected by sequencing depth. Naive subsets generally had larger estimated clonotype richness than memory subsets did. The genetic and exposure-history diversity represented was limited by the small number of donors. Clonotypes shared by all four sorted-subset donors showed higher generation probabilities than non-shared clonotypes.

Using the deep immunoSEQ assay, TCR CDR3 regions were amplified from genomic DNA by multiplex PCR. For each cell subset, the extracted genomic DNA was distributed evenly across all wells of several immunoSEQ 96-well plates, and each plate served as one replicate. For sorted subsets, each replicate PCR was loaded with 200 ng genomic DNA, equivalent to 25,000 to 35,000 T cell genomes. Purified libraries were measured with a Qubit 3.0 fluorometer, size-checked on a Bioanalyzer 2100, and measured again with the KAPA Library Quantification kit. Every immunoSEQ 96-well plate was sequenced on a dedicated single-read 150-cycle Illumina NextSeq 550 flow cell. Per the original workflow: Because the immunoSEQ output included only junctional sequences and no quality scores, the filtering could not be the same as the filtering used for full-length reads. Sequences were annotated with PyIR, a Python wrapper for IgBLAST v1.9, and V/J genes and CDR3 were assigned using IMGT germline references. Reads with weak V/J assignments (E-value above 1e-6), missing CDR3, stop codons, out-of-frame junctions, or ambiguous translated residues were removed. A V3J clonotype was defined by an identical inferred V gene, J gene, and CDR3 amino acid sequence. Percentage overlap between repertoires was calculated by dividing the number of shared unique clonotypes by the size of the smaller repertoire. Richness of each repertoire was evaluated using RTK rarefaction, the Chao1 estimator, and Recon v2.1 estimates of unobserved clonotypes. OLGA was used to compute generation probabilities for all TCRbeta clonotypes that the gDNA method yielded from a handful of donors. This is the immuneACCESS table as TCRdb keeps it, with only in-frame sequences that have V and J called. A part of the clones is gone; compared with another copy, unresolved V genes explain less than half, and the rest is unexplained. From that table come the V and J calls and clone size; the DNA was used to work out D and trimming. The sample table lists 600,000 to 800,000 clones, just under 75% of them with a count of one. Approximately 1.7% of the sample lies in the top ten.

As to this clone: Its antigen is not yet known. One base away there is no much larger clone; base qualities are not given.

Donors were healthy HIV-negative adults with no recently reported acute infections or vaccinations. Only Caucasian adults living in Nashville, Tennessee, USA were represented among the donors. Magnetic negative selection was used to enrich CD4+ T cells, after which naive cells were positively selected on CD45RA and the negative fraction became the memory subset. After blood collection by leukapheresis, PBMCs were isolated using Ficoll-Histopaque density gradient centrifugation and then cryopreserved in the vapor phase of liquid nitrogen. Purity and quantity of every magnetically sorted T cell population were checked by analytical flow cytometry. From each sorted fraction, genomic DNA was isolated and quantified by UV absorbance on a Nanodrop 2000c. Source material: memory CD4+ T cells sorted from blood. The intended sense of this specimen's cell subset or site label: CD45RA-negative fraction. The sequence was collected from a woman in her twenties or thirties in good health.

In nucleotide form, the sequence is TGTGCCAGCAGTTTAGGGACAGGAATCAATCAGCCCCAGCATTTT. Its product reads: CASSLGTGINQPQHF. The chain joins TRBV27 to TRBJ1-5; TRBD1 agrees with 8 junctional bases. Including cysteine and phenylalanine, the CDR3 has 15 amino acids. The retained sequence is limited to the CDR3, 45 bases, with the frame set at the first base. From the germline V gene (reference sequence), CDR1 is MNHEY and CDR2 is SMNVEV. Germline trimming amounts to 2 bases on V and 3 bases on J, with 3 as the count of junction bases outside the gene matches.